The next 19 T cell receptor beta chains were all read from a single sample in a study of blood T cells in healthy people across ages (dated by TCRdb to the mid-2010s). The method was 5' RACE. The instrument was an Illumina HiSeq 2500. The second PCR ran for about 6 to 11 cycles and used a J-beta primer mix along with a sample-barcoded 5' primer. TCRdb reworked the public reads: Q25 trimming with fastp, MiXCR clone assembly, productive beta chains retained. Each CDR3 protein gets just one entry, which takes the most common genes and DNA from the rows behind it. The sample table lists around 1.5 million distinct CDR3 sequences, around 59% of them with a count of one. The top ten hold over 5% of the sample. Sample: blood. The source is a man aged 18 to 29 in good health.

This clonotype was observed a handful of times. This chain connects TRBV20-1 to TRBJ2-3; 8 nucleotides agree with TRBD1. This CDR3 comprises 20 residues. Germline trimming cut 5 bases from V and 4 bases from J; bases unmatched to any gene: 26. Germline V lookup: CDR1 DFQATT, CDR2 SNEGSKA (reference sequence). DNA of the CDR3: TGCAGTGCTCGTAATTTAGCTCCGGGACAGGCGACTTATAGCGCAGATACGCAGTATTTT. As protein: CSARNLAPGQATYSADTQYF.

This chain links TRBV12-3 or TRBV12-4 with TRBJ1-5; unclear D gene. Trimming pared 7 bases from V and 6 bases from J, leaving 13 bases between. The CDR3 loop spans 13 amino acids. The CDR3 DNA reads as TGTGCCAGCACCCCCGGGTGGGGTCAGCCCCAGCATTTT. This encodes CASTPGWGQPQHF.

This clonotype has more than one count but fewer than ten. A read error is possible here, since a much larger clone lies one base away. The chain combines TRBV5-6 with TRBJ2-7; D is unclear. The germline V and J ends were trimmed by 0 bases and 6 bases, with 7 bases remaining between them. Germline CDR1 is SGHDT and CDR2 is YYEEEE. This CDR3 comprises 12 residues. CDR3 DNA: TGTGCCAGCAGCTTGGACCGCTGCGAGCAGTACTTC. It codes for CASSLDRCEQYF.

The chain employs TRBV4-1 and TRBJ2-5; 10 positions match TRBD1. The CDR3 loop spans 15 amino acids. V trimming: 1 base; J trimming: 5 bases; junction bases outside the gene matches: 4. Germline V gene data show CDR1 as MGHRA and CDR2 as YSYEKL. The CDR3 is CASSQGDRGLETQYF. The CDR3 DNA reads TGCGCCAGCAGCCAAGGTGACAGGGGGCTTGAGACCCAGTACTTC.

This clonotype was seen only a few times. The chain links TRBV20-1 to TRBJ2-3, with a weak D call TRBD2 (5 bases). This CDR3 comprises 15 residues. The germline V gene has CDR1 DFQATT and CDR2 SNEGSKA (reference sequence). Deletions cut 3 bases from V and 3 bases from J, with 16 bases between. Here the CDR3 DNA reads TGCAGTGCTAGGCCTCGAAGAAGCGGAACAGATACGCAGTATTTT. It is translated as CSARPRRSGTDTQYF.

The genes are TRBV5-1 and TRBJ1-2; tentative D call: TRBD1 (6 bases). Per germline, CDR1 SGHRS and CDR2 YFSETQ. V dropped 4 bases and J dropped 7 bases, with 17 bases sitting between them. CDR3 length equals 14 residues. CDR3 loop: CASSPVGGLSGYTF. The CDR3 coding sequence is TGCGCCAGCAGCCCTGTAGGGGGGCTCAGTGGCTACACCTTC.

In regard to this clonotype: A read error may account for a junction end that differs from germline. This chain joins TRBV12-3 or TRBV12-4 and TRBJ2-1; 7 bases agree with TRBD1. The CDR3 has 14 residues. CDR3 nucleotide sequence: TGTGCCAGCAGTTCCGGGACAGTGGAGAATGAGCGGTTCTTC. Its protein is CASSSGTVENERFF.

The chain uses TRBV10-3 and TRBJ2-1; the D gene could be TRBD1 or TRBD2 (5 bases each). V was pared by 4 bases and J by 3 bases, with 13 bases between. This CDR3 has 15 residues. Per germline, CDR1 ENHRY and CDR2 SYGVKD. The CDR3 DNA follows: TGTGCCATCAGTGGAGGGGCAGCCTACTACAATGAGCAGTTCTTC. Translating gives CAISGGAAYYNEQFF.

The chain is built from TRBV14 and TRBJ1-2; D is perhaps TRBD1 (5 bases). V was cut by 1 base and J by 4 bases, with 13 bases left in between. Germline V CDR1 and CDR2: SGHDN, FVKESK. CDR3 length: 15 residues. The CDR3 reads CASSQVAGSGYGYTF. The CDR3 region has the DNA TGTGCCAGCAGCCAAGTGGCAGGGAGTGGCTATGGCTACACCTTC.

In its sample, this clonotype was seen once. The CDR3 DNA is TGTGCCAGCAGGACCGGGACCGCTAGTAATGAAAAACTGTTTTTT. Protein: CASRTGTASNEKLFF. This sequence joins TRBV27 and TRBJ1-4; D is perhaps TRBD1 (5 bases). The CDR3 is made up of 15 amino acids. The ends were cut back, 6 bases at V and 4 bases at J, with 15 bases in the middle. Germline V CDR1 and CDR2: MNHEY, SMNVEV (reference sequence).

V usage is TRBV3-1 and J usage is TRBJ1-1, with D unresolved. This CDR3 comprises 15 residues. The germline V gene encodes CDR1 LGHDT and CDR2 YNNKEL (reference sequence). V shed 3 bases and J shed 1 base, with 12 bases lying between them. CDR3 DNA: TGTGCCAGCAGCCAGCCCTCGGACGGGAACACTGAAGCTTTCTTT. Protein sequence: CASSQPSDGNTEAFF.

The chain carries TRBV7-6 and TRBJ2-7; no reliable D call. This CDR3 has 15 residues. Trimming left V 1 base short and J 2 bases short, with 12 bases between. From germline, CDR1 is SGHVS and CDR2 FNYEAQ. The CDR3 sequence: CASSLVARDTYEQYF. CDR3 coding DNA: TGTGCCAGCAGCTTAGTCGCCCGAGATACCTACGAGCAGTACTTC.

The CDR3 DNA follows: TGTGCCAGCAGGAAACAAACGGGGCAGAATTCACCCCTCCACTTT. This gives the protein CASRKQTGQNSPLHF. This sequence joins TRBV7-9 and TRBJ1-6, with D possibly matching TRBD1 (5 bases). CDR1 SEHNR and CDR2 FQNEAQ come from the germline V gene (reference sequence). The CDR3 loop spans 15 amino acids. Trimming took 6 bases from V and 7 from J, leaving 16 bases between them.

The sample holds a few counts of this clonotype. This sequence joins TRBV28 and TRBJ1-2; 7 nucleotides agree with TRBD1. V lost 5 bases, J lost 3 bases, and 3 bases stayed unmatched. CDR1 and CDR2 (germline): MDHEN, SYDVKM. The CDR3 consists of 13 residues. For the CDR3, the DNA is TGTGCCAGCAGTGATGGGACAGACTATGGCTACACCTTC. It translates to CASSDGTDYGYTF.

The chain employs TRBV20-1 and TRBJ2-3; 9 bases align to TRBD2. The CDR3 is 14 amino acids. The V and J ends lost 1 base and 4 bases, in that order; junction bases with no gene match: 3. Germline lookup yields CDR1 DFQATT and CDR2 SNEGSKA (reference sequence). CDR3 nucleotide sequence: TGCAGTGCTAGAGGCGGGGGGGTTGCAGATACGCAGTATTTT. It yields the protein CSARGGGVADTQYF.

This clonotype was seen a handful of times. The CDR3 DNA is TGTGCCAGCAGCCCAAGTCTGGGTGGCTACGAGCAGTACTTC. Protein: CASSPSLGGYEQYF. V is TRBV4-2 and J is TRBJ2-7; no reliable D call. CDR3 length: 14 amino acids. Germline V CDR1 and CDR2: LGHNA, YNFKEQ. Trimming shortened V by 4 bases and J by 3 bases, and 13 bases separated the two germline ends.

A few counts support this clonotype. CDR3 region: CAISELDYEQYF. CDR3 bases: TGTGCCATCAGTGAGTTGGATTACGAGCAGTACTTC. The chain employs TRBV10-3 and TRBJ2-5, with D unclear. The DNA matches TRBJ2-7 better at its end, which makes the J call doubtful. Germline V lookup: CDR1 ENHRY, CDR2 SYGVKD. The CDR3 loop spans 12 amino acids.

V and J are TRBV27 and TRBJ1-2, with a tentative D call TRBD1 (5 bases). V lost 3 bases, J lost 5 bases, and 19 bases lay in between. CDR3 length equals 16 residues. CDR1 and CDR2 from the germline V gene are MNHEY and SMNVEV (reference sequence). Written as DNA, the CDR3 is TGTGCCAGCAGTTTGGGGACGGGACCTGACTTATATGGCTACACCTTC. Residues: CASSLGTGPDLYGYTF.

The chain links TRBV12-3 or TRBV12-4 to TRBJ1-2; 7 bases are a match to TRBD1. The CDR3 is made up of 14 amino acids. The trim removed 6 bases at V and 7 bases at J, leaving 11 bases unmatched. The CDR3 here is CASSSLDRSSGYTF. CDR3 nucleotide sequence: TGTGCCAGCAGCAGCCTGGACAGGTCCAGTGGCTACACCTTC.